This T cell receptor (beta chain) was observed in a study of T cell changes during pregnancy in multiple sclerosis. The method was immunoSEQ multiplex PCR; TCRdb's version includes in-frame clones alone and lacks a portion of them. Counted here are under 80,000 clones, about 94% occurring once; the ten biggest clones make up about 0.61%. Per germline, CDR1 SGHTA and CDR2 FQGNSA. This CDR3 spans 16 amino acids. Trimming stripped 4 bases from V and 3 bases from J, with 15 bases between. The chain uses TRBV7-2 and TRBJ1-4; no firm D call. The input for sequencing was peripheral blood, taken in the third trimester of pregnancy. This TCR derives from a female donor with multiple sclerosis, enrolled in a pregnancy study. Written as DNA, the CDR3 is TGTGCCAGCAGCTCACGTACGAGGGCCGCTAATGAAAAACTGTTTTTT. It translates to CASSSRTRAANEKLFF.